This T cell receptor beta chain was found in a study of regulatory and conventional T cells in RAG deficiency. Study-level findings and limits: Omenn syndrome and CID/AS patients had approximately 100-fold fewer unique Treg TCR beta sequences, versus 9.5 to 10-fold elsewhere. Patient subsets had shorter CDR3s; Omenn Treg-Tconv overlap exceeded 85%. In Omenn syndrome, sorted "Tregs" may be peripherally activated cells.

Genomic DNA came from blood conventional CD4+ T cells gated CD25-low CD127-high. The CDR3 is made up of 18 amino acids. The V segment lost 0 bases and the J segment 4 bases; nucleotides outside the gene matches: 15. Per germline, CDR1 SGDLS and CDR2 YYNGEE. Method: immunoSEQ multiplex PCR; TCRdb's copy keeps in-frame clones and lacks some. This table has some 22,000 clones, 93% appearing once. The count of this clone is one. What it recognizes is unknown. The same specimen was also included in a second study, on regulatory T cells. That work contributes: Amplification used 52 TRBV primers and 13 TRBJ primers.

The chain carries TRBV9 and TRBJ1-2, with TRBD1 matching 7 bases. The receptor was isolated from a human donor in good health. Sequenced input: CD4+ T cells sorted from blood. CDR3 protein: CASSVAPGTEGIIYGYTF. The DNA for the CDR3 is TGTGCCAGCAGCGTAGCTCCCGGGACAGAGGGCATAATCTATGGCTACACCTTC.